This T cell receptor (beta chain) is drawn from a study of cytomegalovirus exposure and HLA in healthy donors. Details on this clone: What it binds is unknown.

It was with 60 Vbeta and 13 Jbeta primers that the PCR ran. Clones were sequenced by immunoSEQ multiplex PCR, and TCRdb holds only the in-frame ones, with some missing. The profile shows some 56,000 clones, approximately 84% of them singletons. General study findings and limits: An analysis was carried out later, and it reportedly showed fewer N-insertions in an Asian-associated ancestry cluster than the approximately 700-donor mean. Researchers reportedly found TCR beta sequences accurately predicted most subjects' HLA-A and HLA-B alleles. Later on, an analysis found that several of the most significant clusters appeared to be linked to common viral pathogens, which included parvovirus B19.

Germline V gene data show CDR1 as SGHVS and CDR2 as FQNEAQ. Trimming cost V 1 base and J 11 bases, with 26 bases left between them. The CDR3 has 17 amino acids. The sequence was collected from a man aged 45-65 years in good health and CMV-seronegative. The genes are TRBV7-8 and TRBJ1-1, with D perhaps TRBD1 (5 bases). Sequenced input: PBMCs. The CDR3 DNA reads TGTGCCAGCAGCTTAGGTCTACGGCAGTCGGACCCGGGGGAGGCTTTCTTT. Amino acid sequence: CASSLGLRQSDPGEAFF. The whole variable domain, remainder taken from reference TRBV7-8 and TRBJ1-1, is GAGVSQSPRYKVAKRGQDVALRCDPISGHVSLFWYQQALGQGPEFLTYFQNEAQLDKSGLPSDRFFAERPEGSVSTLKIQRTQQEDSAVYLCASSLGLRQSDPGEAFFGQGTRLTVV.